This TCR beta chain originates from a study of cytomegalovirus exposure and HLA in healthy donors. In regard to this clone: Its antigen is as yet unknown.

The PCR employed 60 Vbeta primers together with 13 Jbeta primers. Libraries were prepared by immunoSEQ multiplex PCR; TCRdb keeps only in-frame clonotypes and omits some of them. The sample includes 95,000 to 100,000 clones, approximately 72% seen only once; the top ten take 1.5% to 2%. Study-wide results and caveats: Accurate predictions that matched the HLA-A and HLA-B alleles of most subjects were reportedly made from TCR beta sequences. In a later analysis, V- and J-gene trimming of beta chains associated with a DCLRE1C missense variant, replicated independently. Researchers counted roughly 150 TCR beta chains as cytomegalovirus-associated.

The TCR comes from a woman in her 40s in good health and CMV-seronegative. The sequenced sample was PBMCs.

The CDR3 here is CASSTRVHGEAFF. The CDR3 DNA sequence: TGTGCCAGCAGTACCCGGGTTCACGGCGAAGCTTTCTTT. The J gene is TRBJ1-1, the V gene TRBV6-1; no clear D. This CDR3 contains 13 residues. Germline values: CDR1 MNHNS, CDR2 SASEGT. Trimming took 5 bases from V and 8 from J, leaving 15 bases between them.